This T cell receptor (beta chain) was observed in a study of tumor-infiltrating lymphocytes in primary liver carcinoma. Study summary: Ages ranged from 30 to 69, with HCC or mixed HCC-cholangiocarcinoma.

Germline V gene sequence: CDR1 MNHNS, CDR2 SASEGT. The CDR3 totals 14 residues. Starting from around 0.45 ug of total RNA, TCR beta cDNA was produced with a primer in the constant region. ARM-PCR was slightly modified, and three nested multiplex PCR rounds with it gave rise to the TCR beta libraries. The first two PCR rounds used TRBV1-TRBV30 primers with a Cbeta primer, approximately 10 cycles each. MiXCR, applied by TCRdb to the multiplex PCR reads, yields one record per CDR3 protein. This sample has over 95,000 distinct CDR3 sequences, with around two thirds found just once. On this clonotype: One end of the junction is discordant with germline, which a read error may explain.

Investigators took RNA and DNA out together from 20-30 mg of unsorted bulk tissue. Source material: liver tumor tissue from sampling region 5. The subset: tumor region T5, tumor centre. The sequence was collected from a woman aged 55-75 years with primary liver carcinoma and hepatitis B virus infection. The rearrangement uses TRBV6-1 and TRBJ2-1, with 8 bases that match TRBD2. The CDR3 nucleotides are TGTACCGCCAGAGCGGGGGACTCCTACAATAAGCAGTTCTTC. Amino acid sequence: CTARAGDSYNKQFF.